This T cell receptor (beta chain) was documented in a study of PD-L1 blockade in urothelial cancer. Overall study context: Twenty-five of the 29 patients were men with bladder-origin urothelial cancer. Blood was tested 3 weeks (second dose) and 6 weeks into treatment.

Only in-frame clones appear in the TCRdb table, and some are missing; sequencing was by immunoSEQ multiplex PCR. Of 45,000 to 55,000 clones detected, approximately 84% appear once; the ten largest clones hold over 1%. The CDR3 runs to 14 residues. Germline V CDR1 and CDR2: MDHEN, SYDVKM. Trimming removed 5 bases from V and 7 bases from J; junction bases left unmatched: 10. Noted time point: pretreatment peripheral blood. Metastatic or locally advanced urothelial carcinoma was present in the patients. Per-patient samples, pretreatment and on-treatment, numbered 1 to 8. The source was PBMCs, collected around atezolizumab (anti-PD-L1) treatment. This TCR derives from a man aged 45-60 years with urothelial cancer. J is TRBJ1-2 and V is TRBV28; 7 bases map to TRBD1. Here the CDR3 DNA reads TGTGCCAGCAGTAAGACAGGGCCGGTGGGTGGCTACACCTTC. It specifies CASSKTGPVGGYTF.